This T cell receptor beta chain came from a study of beta chain features in type 1 diabetes. Study-level results: TCRB CDR3 length was moderately but significantly reduced in all four CD4+ subsets of Type 1 diabetes patients.

The isolated RNA, all of it, was reverse transcribed, so expressed TCRB transcripts were what got sequenced. Sequencing used immunoSEQ multiplex PCR; TCRdb keeps in-frame clones, though not all of them. There are a few hundred thousand clones in the sample; 14% to 15% occur only once, and roughly 0.015% lies in the top ten. Looked up from germline, CDR1 is SNHLY and CDR2 is FYNNEI. The CDR3 contains 15 residues. Trimming removed 7 bases at V and 7 bases at J, with 20 bases between. This clone was counted between two and nine times. The antigen is unknown. The rearrangement joins TRBV2 to TRBJ2-1; D is perhaps TRBD2 (5 bases). Input material: naive CD4+ T cells from blood. This sequence was found in a man aged 18-30 years with type 1 diabetes. CDR3: CASKGYRTGRNEQFF. The CDR3 bases are TGTGCCAGCAAAGGGTATAGGACTGGCAGAAATGAGCAGTTCTTC.